What follows are 32 T cell receptor beta chains derived from one specimen sequenced in a study of T-cell reconstitution after alpha-beta-depleted transplantation in children. Unique molecular identifiers were used in preparing the TCRbeta library. One entry per CDR3 protein results from TCRdb running MiXCR on the PCR reads. The sample carries 150,000 to 200,000 distinct CDR3 sequences, 11% recorded once. Sequences were derived from PBMCs, sampled before TCRalphabeta/CD19-depleted stem cell transplant. The receptors originated from a boy aged 2 to 10 with acute myeloid leukemia, due to receive a stem cell transplant.

Many counts were recorded for this clonotype. The genes are TRBV5-1 and TRBJ2-5; D is undetermined. From germline, CDR1 is SGHRS and CDR2 YFSETQ. Trimming left V 4 bases short and J 5 bases short, with 12 bases between. This CDR3 has 13 residues. The chain's CDR3 is CASSPSGYETQYF. For the CDR3, the DNA is TGCGCCAGCAGCCCATCCGGGTACGAGACCCAGTACTTC.

The table lists this clonotype with many counts. The rearrangement joins TRBV3-1 to TRBJ2-1; a possible D gene is TRBD1 (5 bases). The CDR3 contains 13 residues. V was cut by 4 bases and J by 4 bases, with 8 bases left in between. Per germline, CDR1 LGHDT and CDR2 YNNKEL (reference sequence). The chain's CDR3 is CASSRGLYNEQFF. CDR3 nucleotides: TGTGCCAGCAGCCGGGGCCTGTACAATGAGCAGTTCTTC.

This clonotype was seen many times. This chain links TRBV11-2 with TRBJ1-4; D is unresolved. Trimming pared 3 bases from V and 0 bases from J, leaving 8 bases between. Germline CDR1 SGHAT, CDR2 FQNNGV. The CDR3 totals 15 residues. The CDR3 loop reads CASSFSRTTNEKLFF. CDR3 nucleotides: TGTGCCAGCAGCTTCTCACGCACAACTAATGAAAAACTGTTTTTT.

This clonotype was seen ten or more times. The chain uses TRBV20-1 and TRBJ2-3; 10 bases are shared with TRBD1. Looked up from germline, CDR1 is DFQATT and CDR2 is SNEGSKA (reference sequence). After removal of 1 base from V and 2 bases from J, the junction contained 6 bases not matched to a gene. CDR3 length: 16 amino acids. The CDR3 nucleotides are TGCAGTGCTAGAGCCCGACAGGGGGCGATCACAGATACGCAGTATTTT. Translation gives CSARARQGAITDTQYF.

This clonotype was picked up many times. The chain couples TRBV28 to TRBJ2-7; D is possibly TRBD1 (5 bases). The germline CDR1 and CDR2 sequences are MDHEN and SYDVKM. CDR3 length: 16 residues. Trimming left V 1 base short and J 2 bases short, with 15 bases between. For the CDR3, the DNA is TGTGCCAGCAGTTTATTTATCAGGGTTTTCCCCTACGAGCAGTACTTC. It specifies CASSLFIRVFPYEQYF.

The table lists this clonotype with a few counts. The chain joins TRBV18 to TRBJ1-1; D gene unclear. Trimming took off 0 bases at V and 4 bases at J, with 6 bases between the two ends. The CDR3 is 13 residues long. CDR1 and CDR2 (germline): KGHSH, LQKENI. For the CDR3, the DNA is TGTGCCAGCTCACCACCGTTGAGCACTGAAGCTTTCTTT. Encoded protein: CASSPPLSTEAFF.

This clonotype has ten or more counts. This rearrangement joins TRBV7-8 to TRBJ2-2, with D possibly TRBD1 on 5 matching bases. Trimming shortened V by 4 bases and J by 3 bases, and 18 bases separated the two germline ends. The CDR3 contains 17 residues. Germline V gene lookup returns CDR1 SGHVS and CDR2 FQNEAQ. The DNA of the CDR3 is TGTGCCAGCAGCTCGCACGCCGTGACAGCAGACACCGGGGAGCTGTTTTTT. This sequence encodes CASSSHAVTADTGELFF.

A remark on this clonotype: This may arise from a read error, as a much more abundant clone is one base away. V usage is TRBV7-2 and J usage is TRBJ1-2; possible D gene TRBD1, 5 bases. The germline V gene has CDR1 SGHTA and CDR2 FQGNSA. V lost 8 bases and J lost 4, with 20 bases in between. This CDR3 is 15 amino acids long. The CDR3 sequence: CASPPGAGQGYGYTF. CDR3 sequence (DNA): TGTGCCAGCCCCCCCGGAGCGGGTCAGGGCTATGGCTACACCTTC. Complete variable domain (other parts from reference TRBV7-2 and TRBJ1-2): GAGVSQSPSNKVTEKGKDVELRCDPISGHTALYWYRQSLGQGLEFLIYFQGNSAPDKSGLPSDRFSAERTGGSVSTLTIQRTQQEDSAVYLCASPPGAGQGYGYTFGSGTRLTVV.

This clonotype was seen ten or more times. V gene TRBV6-1 combines with J gene TRBJ1-1; a weak D match, TRBD1 (5 bases). V lost 2 bases to trimming and J lost 1 base, with 8 bases between them. The germline V gene has CDR1 MNHNS and CDR2 SASEGT. This CDR3 has 14 amino acids. Here the CDR3 DNA reads TGTGCCAGCAGTGAACAGGGCGGGAACACTGAAGCTTTCTTT. This encodes CASSEQGGNTEAFF.

This clonotype has at least ten counts. The rearrangement joins TRBV12-3 or TRBV12-4 to TRBJ2-5; 8 bases fit TRBD1. This CDR3 region has 14 residues. With V trimmed by 5 bases and J by 1 base, 3 bases remained unmatched. The CDR3 DNA is TGTGCCAGCAGTATCAGGGGGCGCCAAGAGACCCAGTACTTC. It yields the protein CASSIRGRQETQYF.

In this sample, this clonotype turned up a few times. This chain joins TRBV30 and TRBJ1-1; TRBD1 is a possible D gene (5 bases). The V gene lost 0 bases and the J gene lost 2 bases, with 10 bases spanning the gap. Germline V CDR1 and CDR2: GTSNPN, SVGIG (reference sequence). The CDR3 contains 14 residues. CDR3 loop: CAWSVPGQNTEAFF. As DNA, the CDR3 is TGTGCCTGGAGTGTCCCCGGACAAAACACTGAAGCTTTCTTT.

A remark on this clonotype: A much more abundant neighbour one base away suggests this may be a read error. The rearrangement links TRBV12-3 or TRBV12-4 to TRBJ2-5; 8 nucleotides agree with TRBD2. This CDR3 comprises 15 residues. The V and J ends lost 10 bases and 5 bases, in that order; junction bases with no gene match: 15. The CDR3 bases are TGTGCCACCAGCCCTCCGGGACTAGAGTTGGAGACCCAGTACTTC. Its protein product is CATSPPGLELETQYF.

The sample holds many counts of this clonotype. The chain links TRBV20-1 to TRBJ2-1; D may correspond to TRBD1 or TRBD2 (5 bases each). CDR1 DFQATT and CDR2 SNEGSKA come from the germline V gene (reference sequence). Deletions cut 3 bases from V and 6 bases from J, with 18 bases between. The CDR3 sequence is 15 residues long. Here the CDR3 reads CSASASVGTGNEQFF. CDR3 bases: TGCAGTGCTAGTGCCTCCGTTGGGACGGGCAATGAGCAGTTCTTC.

This clonotype was counted ten times or more. The chain carries TRBV27 and TRBJ2-7, with 11 nucleotides matching TRBD1. The germline CDR1 and CDR2 sequences are MNHEY and SMNVEV (reference sequence). J gave up 7 bases and V 5 bases, and 4 bases lay outside the gene matches. CDR3 length equals 13 residues. In nucleotides, the CDR3 is TGTGCCAGCAGTCACCGGGACAGGGGGGAGCAGTACGTC. Protein product: CASSHRDRGEQYV.

Comment on this clonotype: A much larger clone differs from this one at a single base, so this may be a read error. The genes are TRBV7-9 and TRBJ2-3, with D possibly TRBD1 on 5 matching bases. Deletions cut 5 bases from V and 7 bases from J, with 16 bases between. Germline CDR1 reads SEHNR; CDR2 reads FQNEAQ (reference sequence). The CDR3 is 14 amino acids. The CDR3 nucleotides read TGTGCCAGCAGCGAAAGCACATGGGGCAATACGCAGTATTTT. The encoded protein is CASSESTWGNTQYF.

At least ten counts were recorded for this clonotype. The rearrangement joins TRBV5-5 to TRBJ1-2; 7 bases map to TRBD1. CDR3 size: 16 residues. V trimming: 0 bases; J trimming: 7 bases; junction bases outside the gene matches: 12. CDR1 is SGHKS, CDR2 YYEKEE, per germline (reference sequence). CDR3 coding DNA: TGTGCCAGCAGCTTGGGTACCTGGACAGGAGTGTTTGGCTACACCTTC. This translates into CASSLGTWTGVFGYTF.

This clonotype was detected ten times or more. This sequence joins TRBV30 and TRBJ2-1; D call uncertain. Trimming stripped 3 bases from V and 4 bases from J, with 19 bases between. The CDR3 is 16 amino acids. Germline CDR1 reads GTSNPN; CDR2 reads SVGIG (reference sequence). The CDR3 DNA sequence: TGTGCCTGGAGACGTCCCCCTAGGGTGGTTTACAATGAGCAGTTCTTC. It is translated as CAWRRPPRVVYNEQFF.

V and J are TRBV14 and TRBJ2-1, with 10 bases matching TRBD2. V lost 1 base to trimming and J lost 5 bases; unmatched junction nucleotides: 5. The V gene's germline CDR1 is SGHDN and CDR2 FVKESK. CDR3 length equals 16 residues. CDR3 sequence (DNA): TGTGCCAGCAGCCAAGTTCTCCTAGCGGGAGACAATGAGCAGTTCTTC. Translated, it gives CASSQVLLAGDNEQFF. Full variable domain (remainder filled in from reference TRBV14 and TRBJ2-1): EAGVTQFPSHSVIEKGQTVTLRCDPISGHDNLYWYRRVMGKEIKFLLHFVKESKQDESGMPNNRFLAERTGGTYSTLKVQPAELEDSGVYFCASSQVLLAGDNEQFFGPGTRLTVL.

This clonotype was counted ten times or more. This sequence joins TRBV5-4 and TRBJ2-7; D call uncertain. Trimming pared 2 bases from V and 4 bases from J, leaving 19 bases between. CDR1 is SGHNT and CDR2 is YYREEE in the germline V gene (reference sequence). The CDR3 spans 16 residues. The CDR3 DNA sequence: TGTGCCAGCAGCTTCGGTCGTCAGGAGTTTAATTACGAGCAGTACTTC. Translated: CASSFGRQEFNYEQYF. Full variable domain (missing parts from reference TRBV5-4 and TRBJ2-7): ETGVTQSPTHLIKTRGQQVTLRCSSQSGHNTVSWYQQALGQGPQFIFQYYREEENGRGNFPPRFSGLQFPNYSSELNVNALELDDSALYLCASSFGRQEFNYEQYFGPGTRLTVT.

This clonotype was recorded at least ten times. V is TRBV28 and J is TRBJ2-3; D may be TRBD2 (6 bases). Trimming removed 7 bases from V and 3 bases from J, with 11 bases in between. There are 13 residues in the CDR3. Germline CDR1 and CDR2: MDHEN and SYDVKM. In DNA, the CDR3 is TGTGCCAGCAAGGCAAGCGGGACAGATACGCAGTATTTT. Protein: CASKASGTDTQYF. The entire variable domain, with the rest obtained from reference TRBV28 and TRBJ2-3, is as follows: DVKVTQSSRYLVKRTGEKVFLECVQDMDHENMFWYRQDPGLGLRLIYFSYDVKMKEKGDIPEGYSVSREKKERFSLILESASTNQTSMYLCASKASGTDTQYFGPGTRLTVL.

This clonotype has ten or more counts. CDR3 amino acids: CASSLLQGSSYNEQFF. CDR3 bases: TGCGCCAGCAGCTTACTCCAGGGAAGTTCCTACAATGAGCAGTTCTTC. The chain has TRBV5-1 and TRBJ2-1; D is possibly TRBD1 (5 bases). Germline V gene lookup returns CDR1 SGHRS and CDR2 YFSETQ. V lost 2 bases, J lost 1 base, and 13 bases lay in between. There are 16 residues in the CDR3.

This clonotype was seen ten or more times. V and J are TRBV5-5 and TRBJ1-2, with TRBD1 matching 8 bases. V lost 4 bases to trimming and J lost 6 bases; unmatched junction nucleotides: 5. Looked up from germline, CDR1 is SGHKS and CDR2 is YYEKEE (reference sequence). The CDR3 sequence is 13 residues long. The CDR3 sequence: CASSLVTGDGYTF. The CDR3 DNA reads as TGTGCCAGCAGCCTCGTGACAGGGGATGGCTACACCTTC.

Ten or more counts support this clonotype. This sequence joins TRBV2 and TRBJ2-7; the D is unclear. V shed 3 bases and J shed 6 bases, with 12 bases lying between them. CDR3 length: 13 residues. In germline, CDR1 is SNHLY, CDR2 FYNNEI. The CDR3, as DNA: TGTGCCAGCAGTGATTACTGGGCCGGCGAGCAGTACTTC. It translates to CASSDYWAGEQYF.

This clonotype was counted once. V and J are TRBV6-5 and TRBJ2-7; D ambiguous. V lost 5 bases and J lost 3, with 2 bases in between. Germline lookup yields CDR1 MNHEY and CDR2 SVGAGI. There are 10 residues in the CDR3. Written as DNA, the CDR3 is TGTGCCAGCAGTGACTACGAGCAGTACGTC. This translates into CASSDYEQYV.

This clonotype showed up many times. V is TRBV7-9 and J is TRBJ1-4, with D possibly matching TRBD1 (5 bases). Per the germline V gene, CDR1 is SEHNR and CDR2 is FQNEAQ (reference sequence). The CDR3 consists of 12 residues. Trimming cost V 11 bases and J 7 bases, with 14 bases left between them. CDR3 region: CALGEEVEKLFF. Written as DNA, the CDR3 is TGTGCCTTGGGGGAGGAGGTTGAAAAACTGTTTTTT.

This clonotype was detected ten times or more. The chain has TRBV5-5 and TRBJ2-7, with 7 bases aligning to TRBD1. Losses at the gene ends were 4 bases for V and 2 bases for J; bases not matched to a gene: 6. The CDR3 totals 14 residues. CDR1 SGHKS and CDR2 YYEKEE come from the germline V gene (reference sequence). In DNA, the CDR3 is TGTGCCAGCAGCCGAAGACAGGGCCCCTACGAGCAGTACTTC. Translation: CASSRRQGPYEQYF.

This clonotype was recorded many times. V and J are TRBV29-1 and TRBJ2-2; 7 nucleotides line up with TRBD2. Trimming cost V 4 bases and J 13 bases; bases outside gene matches: 6. This CDR3 comprises 11 residues. Germline assignment: CDR1 SQVTM and CDR2 ANQGSEA. CDR3 region: CSVVMGGTLFF. The DNA for the CDR3 is TGCAGCGTTGTGATGGGGGGGACGCTGTTTTTT.

This clonotype was seen repeatedly, ten times or more. The chain recombines TRBV28 with TRBJ2-7, with 7 nucleotides matching TRBD1. Looked up from germline, CDR1 is MDHEN and CDR2 is SYDVKM. Trimming removed 4 bases from V and 5 bases from J; junction bases left unmatched: 5. This CDR3 has 13 amino acids. The DNA of the CDR3 is TGTGCCAGCAGTTCCCGGGACAGAAACGAGCAGTACTTC. Its translation is CASSSRDRNEQYF.

Sample share makes this clonotype medium-sized. V usage is TRBV5-1 and J usage is TRBJ1-1; TRBD1 agrees at 8 bases. This CDR3 has 15 amino acids. Germline lookup yields CDR1 SGHRS and CDR2 YFSETQ. J lost 1 base, V lost 4 bases, and 6 bases had no gene match. DNA for the CDR3: TGCGCCAGCAGCGTATCCGGGACAGGGAACACTGAAGCTTTCTTT. Encoded protein: CASSVSGTGNTEAFF.

This clonotype was seen repeatedly, ten times or more. This chain uses TRBV5-1 with TRBJ2-6; TRBD1 agrees at 8 bases. Germline V gene sequence: CDR1 SGHRS, CDR2 YFSETQ. This CDR3 region has 16 residues. J was trimmed by 2 bases and V by 2 bases; bases with no gene match: 3. This CDR3 is CASSLNRGAGANVLTF. CDR3 nucleotides: TGCGCCAGCAGCTTAAACAGGGGGGCTGGGGCCAACGTCCTGACTTTC. The full variable domain, rest sourced from reference TRBV5-1 and TRBJ2-6, is KAGVTQTPRYLIKTRGQQVTLSCSPISGHRSVSWYQQTPGQGLQFLFEYFSETQRNKGNFPGRFSGRQFSNSRSEMNVSTLELGDSALYLCASSLNRGAGANVLTFGAGSRLTVL.

This clonotype appeared many times. The V and J genes are TRBV6-5 and TRBJ2-3; D unresolved. V lost 2 bases to trimming and J lost 8 bases, with 11 bases between them. The CDR3 totals 13 residues. Germline V lookup: CDR1 MNHEY, CDR2 SVGAGI. The DNA for the CDR3 is TGTGCCAGCAGTTACCCAGGAGTCGGTACGCAGTATTTT. Its translation: CASSYPGVGTQYF.

This clonotype was counted ten times or more. The chain couples TRBV7-3 to TRBJ2-6; 9 bases match TRBD1. The trim removed 2 bases at V and 1 base at J, leaving 3 bases unmatched. The V gene's germline CDR1 is SGHTA and CDR2 FQGTGA. The CDR3 runs to 17 residues. CDR3 sequence: CASSLPGTGSGANVLTF. The CDR3 DNA is TGTGCCAGCAGCTTACCCGGGACAGGGTCTGGGGCCAACGTCCTGACTTTC.